A single sample is the source of the 27 T cell receptor beta chains below, sequenced in a study of CD8+CD57+ T cells in acquired aplastic anemia. Patients chosen for sequencing had shown CD8+CD57+ cell expansion by flow cytometry. According to the study, genomic DNA was the template for TCR beta VDJ and CDR3 profiling. TCRdb re-called the reads with MiXCR, one entry per CDR3 protein. The sample has over 150,000 distinct CDR3 sequences, around 63% seen once. The sequenced sample was sorted CD4+, CD8+, or CD8+CD57+ T cells (not recorded which) from PBMCs. The receptor set was obtained from a human donor with aplastic anemia.

This clonotype was recorded at least ten times. V is TRBV7-9 and J is TRBJ2-1; 12 bases are a match to TRBD2. The germline gives CDR1 SEHNR, CDR2 FQNEAQ (reference sequence). CDR3 size: 15 residues. Trimming took 5 bases from V and 9 from J; bases not matched to a gene: 8. Here the CDR3 DNA reads TGTGCCAGCAGCCCCCTAGCGGGGGGGCGTCGTGAGCAGTTCTTC. Translated, it gives CASSPLAGGRREQFF.

V gene TRBV10-1 combines with J gene TRBJ1-6; D is unclear. V lost 7 bases and J 0 bases, leaving 7 bases between the germline ends. The CDR3 runs to 14 residues. Germline V lookup: CDR1 WNHNN, CDR2 SYGVQD (reference sequence). The CDR3 sequence: CASKYLSYNSPLHF. The CDR3 DNA is TGCGCCAGCAAATACCTCTCCTATAATTCACCCCTCCACTTT.

This clonotype is a singleton in its sample. The chain links TRBV28 to TRBJ2-2, with 9 bases fitting TRBD1. Germline CDR1 reads MDHEN; CDR2 reads SYDVKM. This CDR3 spans 15 amino acids. Unmatched junction bases numbered 1, after V lost 0 bases and J lost 5 bases. For the CDR3, the DNA is TGTGCCAGCAGTTTATGGACAGGGGGTACCGGGGAGCTGTTTTTT. Its protein product is CASSLWTGGTGELFF.

Remarks on this clonotype: The conserved final phenylalanine or tryptophan is absent from the CDR3, which likely points to a read error. The DNA is left out, because the CDR3 cannot be placed on it with certainty; the CDR3 is given as TCRdb lists it. The chain carries TRBV12-3 or TRBV12-4 and TRBJ1-1. Ends included, the CDR3 has 12 residues. This chain's CDR3 is CASSLGAGRDFY.

The J gene is TRBJ2-7, the V gene TRBV24-1, with a possible D match to TRBD2 (6 bases). The germline CDR1 and CDR2 sequences are KGHDR and SFDVKD. The CDR3 totals 13 residues. V was clipped by 11 bases and J by 4 bases, with 17 bases between them. CDR3 nucleotides: TGTGCCAGCACAGTCGGGCGGGGATACGAGCAGTACTTC. Encoded protein: CASTVGRGYEQYF.

A note on this clonotype: Just one base apart from a much larger clone, this may be a read error. This chain uses TRBV6-5 with TRBJ1-1; possible D gene TRBD1, 6 bases. Germline CDR1 and CDR2: MNHEY and SVGAGI. CDR3 length equals 14 residues. CDR3 sequence reads: CASGYAQGHTEAFF. DNA for the CDR3: TGTGCCAGCGGTTACGCCCAGGGGCACACTGAAGCTTTCTTT.

In its sample, this clonotype was seen a few times. The genes are TRBV10-3 and TRBJ2-6; D gene uncertain. Germline V gene data show CDR1 as ENHRY and CDR2 as SYGVKD. V was pared by 4 bases and J by 4 bases, with 11 bases between. This CDR3 comprises 15 residues. CDR3 loop: CAISGQGAGANVLTF. CDR3 sequence (DNA): TGTGCCATCAGTGGTCAAGGCGCGGGGGCCAACGTCCTGACTTTC.

This clonotype was found a few times. V gene TRBV24-1 combines with J gene TRBJ2-3, with 7 bases matching TRBD2. This CDR3 comprises 13 residues. Trimming at V came to 6 bases and at J to 1 base, leaving 0 bases not matched to a gene. CDR1 KGHDR and CDR2 SFDVKD come from the germline V gene. CDR3 sequence (DNA): TGTGCCACCAGTAGCGGGGGCACAGATACGCAGTATTTT. Translating it yields CATSSGGTDTQYF.

This clonotype has a single count. Its ends do not fully match the called genes, so a read error is possible. J is TRBJ2-5 and V is TRBV7-2; possibly TRBD1 or TRBD2 for D (5 bases each). This CDR3 is 15 amino acids long. The V gene's germline CDR1 is SGHTA and CDR2 FQGNSA. The CDR3 is CASSVAWGPQETQYF. For the CDR3, the DNA is TGTGCCAGCAGCGTAGCCTGGGGACCCCAAGAGACCCAGTACTTC.

This clonotype was seen many times. This chain connects TRBV2 to TRBJ2-3; perhaps TRBD2 as D (6 bases). With 1 base removed from V and 0 bases from J, the gap between germline ends came to 11 bases. The CDR3 length is 16 residues. Germline V gene data show CDR1 as SNHLY and CDR2 as FYNNEI. The CDR3 region is CASSEDGSGSTDTQYF. The CDR3 nucleotides are TGTGCCAGCAGTGAAGATGGTAGCGGAAGCACAGATACGCAGTATTTT.

The chain joins TRBV9 to TRBJ2-7; D is uncertain. The CDR3 runs to 14 residues. Per germline, CDR1 SGDLS and CDR2 YYNGEE. Trimming took off 1 base at V and 1 base at J, with 9 bases between the two ends. The CDR3 DNA reads TGTGCCAGCAGCGTATCCCCCGGGTCCTACGAGCAGTACTTC. Encoded protein: CASSVSPGSYEQYF.

This clonotype was recorded once. The chain recombines TRBV6-4 with TRBJ2-3; 8 bases line up with TRBD1. J gave up 4 bases and V 10 bases, and 4 bases lay outside the gene matches. Looked up from germline, CDR1 is MRHNA and CDR2 is SNTAGT. There are 12 residues in the CDR3. The CDR3 DNA sequence: TGTGCCAATACAGGGGGTCCAGATACGCAGTATTTT. Its protein product is CANTGGPDTQYF.

The rearrangement links TRBV6-2 or TRBV6-3 to TRBJ2-5; tentatively, D is TRBD2 (6 bases). Looked up from germline, CDR1 is MNHEY and CDR2 is SVGEGT. Trimming pared 5 bases from V and 3 bases from J, leaving 16 bases between. The CDR3 totals 15 residues. This CDR3 reads CASSIAVANKETQYF. Written as DNA, the CDR3 is TGTGCCAGCAGTATAGCGGTTGCAAATAAAGAGACCCAGTACTTC.

The chain uses TRBV20-1 and TRBJ1-5; D might be TRBD1 (5 bases). The V end was cut by 0 bases, the J end by 9 bases, with 18 bases between. Germline V gene sequence: CDR1 DFQATT, CDR2 SNEGSKA (reference sequence). This CDR3 has 15 residues. The CDR3 DNA reads as TGCAGTGCTAGAGACCCTCTGGGGGAGAGGGTGCCCCAGCATTTT. Translation gives CSARDPLGERVPQHF.

A word on this clonotype: At one end, the junction sequence differs from germline, possibly due to a read error. The rearrangement uses TRBV6-2 or TRBV6-3 and TRBJ2-3; TRBD1 matches at 7 bases. There are 16 residues in the CDR3. The germline V gene has CDR1 MNHEY and CDR2 SVGEGT. DNA of the CDR3: TGTGCCAGCAGTTACCCCTTGGGGGACAGCACAGATATGCAGTATTTT. Amino acids: CASSYPLGDSTDMQYF.

The chain joins TRBV28 to TRBJ1-6; 7 bases line up with TRBD1. This CDR3 region has 13 residues. Germline lookup yields CDR1 MDHEN and CDR2 SYDVKM. Trimming removed 8 bases from V and 8 bases from J; junction bases left unmatched: 6. CDR3 nucleotide sequence: TGTGCCAGCGGACCAACAGGGGATTCACCCCTCCACTTT. Translated, it gives CASGPTGDSPLHF.

The chain carries TRBV15 and TRBJ1-1, with 10 bases lining up with TRBD1. This CDR3 has 16 residues. Germline lookup yields CDR1 LNHNV and CDR2 YYDKDF (reference sequence). Trimming took 1 base from V and 4 from J; bases not matched to a gene: 6. CDR3 amino acids: CATSRGQGARVTEAFF. The CDR3 nucleotides read TGTGCCACCAGCAGAGGACAGGGGGCAAGGGTCACTGAAGCTTTCTTT.

With regard to this clonotype: This may be a read error: a much more frequent sequence differs by one nucleotide. The chain recombines TRBV6-6 with TRBJ1-1; TRBD1 aligns across 7 bases. The CDR3 extends over 15 amino acids. Germline V lookup: CDR1 MNHNY, CDR2 SVGAGI (reference sequence). The DNA of the CDR3 is TGTGCCAGCAGTCACTCGAAGACAGGGCGGACTGAAGCTTTCTTT. Translating it yields CASSHSKTGRTEAFF.

J is TRBJ2-1 and V is TRBV20-1; D ambiguous. V was shortened by 2 bases and J by 10 bases, with 15 bases between the two germline ends. CDR3 length equals 13 residues. Germline lookup yields CDR1 DFQATT and CDR2 SNEGSKA (reference sequence). CDR3 in DNA: TGCAGTGCTAGATCGGACGTATTCGGCGAGCAGTTCTTC. This encodes CSARSDVFGEQFF.

This clonotype was picked up many times. The chain recombines TRBV2 with TRBJ1-2; D remains ambiguous. V shed 4 bases and J shed 4 bases, with 10 bases lying between them. The CDR3 sequence is 13 residues long. Per germline, CDR1 SNHLY and CDR2 FYNNEI. DNA of the CDR3: TGTGCCAGCAGTGGGACGGATGGCTATGGCTACACCTTC. Amino acids: CASSGTDGYGYTF.

J is TRBJ2-4 and V is TRBV5-5; 7 bases are a match to TRBD1. CDR1 and CDR2 from the germline V gene are SGHKS and YYEKEE (reference sequence). This CDR3 has 16 amino acids. After removal of 3 bases from V and 3 bases from J, the junction contained 9 bases not matched to a gene. The DNA for the CDR3 is TGTGCCAGCAGCTGGTTTAAACAGGGGTGCAAAAACATTCAGTACTTC. Protein product: CASSWFKQGCKNIQYF.

This clonotype appeared once. The chain couples TRBV29-1 to TRBJ1-1, with 8 bases fitting TRBD1. This CDR3 has 12 amino acids. Unmatched junction bases numbered 2, after V lost 4 bases and J lost 4 bases. The V gene's germline CDR1 is SQVTM and CDR2 ANQGSEA. The CDR3 coding sequence is TGCAGCGTTGGGACAGGGCCCACTGAAGCTTTCTTT. This sequence encodes CSVGTGPTEAFF.

In this sample, this clonotype turned up many times. The rearrangement links TRBV6-1 to TRBJ1-1, with TRBD1 matching over 7 bases. Looked up from germline, CDR1 is MNHNS and CDR2 is SASEGT. V shed 2 bases, J shed 1 base, and the junction held 4 bases outside the gene matches. The CDR3 is 15 amino acids. The CDR3, as DNA: TGTGCCAGCAGTGAATACCCAGGGGGGAACACTGAAGCTTTCTTT. This encodes CASSEYPGGNTEAFF.

This clonotype was picked up many times. The J gene is TRBJ1-1, the V gene TRBV19; D gene ambiguous. Germline CDR1 LNHDA, CDR2 SQIVND (reference sequence). V gave up 5 bases and J gave up 6 bases, with 13 bases separating them. The CDR3 sequence is 13 residues long. The CDR3: CASSPLGGPEAFF. CDR3 nucleotide sequence: TGTGCCAGTAGTCCCCTGGGTGGGCCTGAAGCTTTCTTT.

This chain links TRBV7-3 with TRBJ1-6; D may be TRBD1 (5 bases). Germline assignment: CDR1 SGHTA and CDR2 FQGTGA. Trimming left V 3 bases short and J 7 bases short, with 13 bases between. CDR3 length: 15 amino acids. CDR3 amino acids: CASSLGTESNSPLHF. CDR3 sequence (DNA): TGTGCCAGCAGCTTGGGGACGGAATCCAATTCACCCCTCCACTTT. Using reference TRBV7-3 and TRBJ1-6 for the parts outside the CDR3, the full variable domain is GAGVSQTPSNKVTEKGKYVELRCDPISGHTALYWYRQSLGQGPEFLIYFQGTGAADDSGLPNDRFFAVRPEGSVSTLKIQRTERGDSAVYLCASSLGTESNSPLHFGNGTRLTVT.

This clonotype was seen repeatedly, ten times or more. The rearrangement links TRBV6-1 to TRBJ1-1, with unresolved D. In germline, CDR1 is MNHNS, CDR2 SASEGT. The V and J ends lost 6 bases and 5 bases respectively, with 10 bases between them. The CDR3 consists of 12 residues. CDR3 nucleotides: TGTGCCAGCAGAACCGGTGGGACTGAAGCTTTCTTT. Protein: CASRTGGTEAFF.

V is TRBV7-2 and J is TRBJ2-7; D is uncertain. There are 13 residues in the CDR3. Germline values: CDR1 SGHTA, CDR2 FQGNSA. V lost 5 bases and J lost 1, with 9 bases in between. The CDR3 loop is CASSEVRSYEQYF. The CDR3 nucleotides are TGTGCCAGCAGCGAGGTACGGTCCTACGAGCAGTACTTC.